This T cell receptor beta chain emerged from a study of blood T cell repertoires in COVID-19. Profiling relied on immunoSEQ multiplex PCR, and the TCRdb table lists in-frame clones only, not all of them. Of a few hundred thousand clones in the sample, 87% are singletons; the top ten hold 5.5% to 7%. The sequencing sample was made of PBMCs or T cells enriched from blood (not recorded which). The TCR sequence derives from a woman in her thirties or forties who had recovered from COVID-19.

The CDR3 DNA sequence: TGTGCCAGCCGTGACTTGGGGGGGATGGACGAGCAGTACTTC. Its protein is CASRDLGGMDEQYF. The chain carries TRBV28 and TRBJ2-7; TRBD2 matches at 7 bases. The V and J ends lost 8 bases and 5 bases, in that order; junction bases with no gene match: 12. Germline loops: CDR1 MDHEN, CDR2 SYDVKM. The CDR3 runs 14 residues.